The rows below give T cell receptor beta chains drawn from one sample of a study of T cell repertoires in cytomegalovirus infection. TCRdb re-called the reads with MiXCR, one entry per CDR3 protein. The data show under 500,000 distinct CDR3 sequences, about 42% seen once. Their specific antigens are unknown. The sequenced sample was cultured PBMCs, obtained from culture after CMV antigen stimulation. The receptors stem from a human donor in good health (CMV status not recorded). Some clones in this sample may be carry-over from other donors' samples. Both conserved end residues are part of each CDR3.

TRBV12-3/TRBV12-4	12	TRBJ2-1	CAAGPGGNEQFF
TRBV7-2	12	TRBJ2-3	CASSSNFDTQYF
TRBV4-1	16	TRBJ2-5	CASSQPRGGDQETQYF
TRBV5-1	14	TRBJ1-4	CASSPQGLNEKLFF
TRBV6-1	13	TRBJ2-7	CASSEREFYEQYF
TRBV14	15	TRBJ2-1	CASSPRTELYNEQFF
TRBV7-6	13	TRBJ2-7	CASSLGQYREQYF
TRBV7-2	12	TRBJ1-1	CASSLEGGTAFF
TRBV7-6	15	TRBJ2-2	CASSSAGTNTGELFF
TRBV11-2	15	TRBJ2-1	CASSLDFAGRGEQFF